This is a list of T cell receptor beta chains from one sample in a study of blood T cell repertoires in COVID-19. Using immunoSEQ multiplex PCR, the repertoire was profiled, and TCRdb retains in-frame clones only, with some absent. The repertoire consists of 27,000 or so clones, with roughly 90% occurring once and the leading ten covering approximately 15%. The sample comprised peripheral blood. Receptors originate from a human donor with active COVID-19. The donor label of this sample is uncertain. The conserved cysteine and the conserved F or W are not part of the CDR3 here.

12	TRBV19	TRBJ2-5	ASSDGQYQETQY
14	TRBV27	TRBJ2-7	ASSPGRARGGYEQY
14	TRBV28	TRBJ2-6	ASRPTADSGANVLT
11	TRBV6-6	TRBJ1-5	ASSLGRYQPQH
12	TRBV14	TRBJ2-1	ASSPLVLGAGAF
9	TRBV20-1	TRBJ2-1	SASGRDEQF
15	TRBV4-1	TRBJ2-3	ASSQGLAGVLTDTQY
11	TRBV11-3	TRBJ2-7	ASSLFTTYEQY
13	TRBV10-1	TRBJ2-1	ASSLGQGYYNEQF
12	TRBV19	TRBJ2-2	ASRWREGYGELF
14	TRBV11-3	TRBJ2-2	ASSYSGTANTGELF
12	TRBV19	TRBJ2-7	ATSLGGTTYEQY
15	TRBV6-2/TRBV6-3	TRBJ2-2	ASSYSTGGAETGELF
12	TRBV9	TRBJ2-1	ASSVEGRGNEQF
16	TRBV4-3	TRBJ2-6	ASSQELRGSSGANVLT
14	TRBV6-6	TRBJ2-2	ASRSGQGKRTGELF
11	TRBV20-1	TRBJ2-1	SASIQDYNEQF
11	TRBV12-3/TRBV12-4	TRBJ1-3	ASSLRSLNTIY
12	TRBV6-1	TRBJ1-2	ASSEAGRNYGYT
12	TRBV5-1	TRBJ1-6	ASSLWGREAPLH